This T cell receptor (beta chain) was found in a study of T cells in Graves' hyperthyroidism and ophthalmopathy. Germline V gene sequence: CDR1 KGHDR, CDR2 SFDVKD. Trimming stripped 0 bases from V and 3 bases from J, with 7 bases between. CDR3 length equals 14 residues. This clonotype was observed at least ten times. Its matching antigen is unknown. It was RNA transcripts that yielded the amplified TCR beta CDR3 regions. HTBI primers were used for first-round RT-PCR of the TCR CDR3. TCRdb re-derived calls from the multiplex PCR reads in MiXCR, one entry per CDR3 protein. Among 600,000 or so distinct CDR3 sequences, 46% were seen once, and the ten largest hold 8.2%. General study findings and limits: Ophthalmopathy was predicted by the model a median of approximately six months ahead of onset. The majority of expanded thyroid clonotypes above 0.001 also appeared in blood.

The chain carries TRBV24-1 and TRBJ1-2; possibly TRBD1 for D (5 bases). This TCR came from a woman younger than 30 with Graves' hyperthyroidism. Sequences were obtained from peripheral blood or thyroid tissue (not recorded which). The CDR3 protein is CATSDLDRHYGYTF. The CDR3 DNA reads as TGTGCCACCAGTGATTTGGACAGACACTATGGCTACACCTTC.